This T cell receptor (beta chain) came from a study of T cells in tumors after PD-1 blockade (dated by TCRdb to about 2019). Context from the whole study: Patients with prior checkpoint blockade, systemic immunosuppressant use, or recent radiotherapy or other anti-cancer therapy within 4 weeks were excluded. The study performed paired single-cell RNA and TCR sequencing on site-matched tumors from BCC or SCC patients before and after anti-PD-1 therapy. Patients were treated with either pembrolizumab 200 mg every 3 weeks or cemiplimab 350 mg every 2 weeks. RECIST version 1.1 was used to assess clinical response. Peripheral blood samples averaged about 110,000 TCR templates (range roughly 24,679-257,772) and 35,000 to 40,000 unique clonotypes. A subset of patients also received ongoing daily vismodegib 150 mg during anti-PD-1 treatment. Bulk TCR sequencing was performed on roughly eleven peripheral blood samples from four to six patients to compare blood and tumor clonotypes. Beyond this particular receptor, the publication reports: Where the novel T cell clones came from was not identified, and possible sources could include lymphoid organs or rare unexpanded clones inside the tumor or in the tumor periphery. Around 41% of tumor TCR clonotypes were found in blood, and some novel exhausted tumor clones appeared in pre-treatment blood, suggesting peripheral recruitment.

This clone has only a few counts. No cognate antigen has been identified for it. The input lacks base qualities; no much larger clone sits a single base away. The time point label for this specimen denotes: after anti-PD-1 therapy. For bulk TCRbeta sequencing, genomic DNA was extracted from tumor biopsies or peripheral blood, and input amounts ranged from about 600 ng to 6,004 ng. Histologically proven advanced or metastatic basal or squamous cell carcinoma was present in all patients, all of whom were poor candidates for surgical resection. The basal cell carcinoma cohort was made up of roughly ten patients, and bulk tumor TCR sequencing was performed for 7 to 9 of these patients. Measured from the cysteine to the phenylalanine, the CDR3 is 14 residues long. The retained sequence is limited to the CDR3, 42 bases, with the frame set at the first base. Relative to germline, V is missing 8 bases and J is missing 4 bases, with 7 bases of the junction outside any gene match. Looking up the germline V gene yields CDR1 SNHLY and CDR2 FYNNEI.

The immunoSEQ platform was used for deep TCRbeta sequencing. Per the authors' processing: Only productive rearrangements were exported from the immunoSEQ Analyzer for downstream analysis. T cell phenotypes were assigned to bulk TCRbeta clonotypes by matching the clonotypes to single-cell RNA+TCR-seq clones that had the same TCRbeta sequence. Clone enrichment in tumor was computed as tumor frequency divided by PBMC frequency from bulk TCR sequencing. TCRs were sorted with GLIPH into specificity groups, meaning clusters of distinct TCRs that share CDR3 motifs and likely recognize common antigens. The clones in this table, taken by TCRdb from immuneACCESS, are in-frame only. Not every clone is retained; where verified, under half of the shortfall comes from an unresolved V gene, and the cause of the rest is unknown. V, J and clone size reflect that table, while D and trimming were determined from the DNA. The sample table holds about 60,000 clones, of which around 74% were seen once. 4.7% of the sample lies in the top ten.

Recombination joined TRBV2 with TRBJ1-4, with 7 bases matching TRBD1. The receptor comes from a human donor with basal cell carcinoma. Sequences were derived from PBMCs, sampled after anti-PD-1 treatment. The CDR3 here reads CASLPTGNNEKLFF. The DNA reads TGTGCCAGCCTCCCGACAGGGAATAATGAAAAACTGTTTTTT.